This T cell receptor beta chain was documented in a study of cytomegalovirus exposure and HLA in healthy donors. Trimming pared 3 bases from V and 4 bases from J, leaving 12 bases between. From germline, CDR1 is GTSNPN and CDR2 SVGIG (reference sequence). CDR3 length: 14 residues. The primer mix had 60 Vbeta and 13 Jbeta primers. This table comes from immunoSEQ multiplex PCR, and its TCRdb copy is limited to in-frame clones, with some not included. The sample has 250,000 to 350,000 clones, approximately 90% seen once; the top ten hold around 3.7%. The sequenced sample was PBMCs. This sequence was found in a man aged 35 to 55 in good health and CMV-seropositive. The J gene is TRBJ2-2, the V gene TRBV30; weak D call: TRBD1 (5 bases). CDR3 amino acids: CAWRRQGFTGELFF. The CDR3 coding sequence is TGTGCCTGGAGGAGGCAGGGCTTCACCGGGGAGCTGTTTTTT. The whole variable domain, filled in from reference TRBV30 and TRBJ2-2, reads SQTIHQWPATLVQPVGSPLSLECTVEGTSNPNLYWYRQAAGRGLQLLFYSVGIGQISSEVPQNLSASRPQDRQFILSSKKLLLSDSGFYLCAWRRQGFTGELFFGEGSRLTVL.